This T cell receptor beta chain is from a study of blood T cells in healthy people across ages. Study results and limitations: Diversity of TCR beta per million T cells declined in a roughly linear way with age. Lack of knowledge of donor CMV status possibly confounded expanded clonotype changes. A greater number of naive CD4+ cells and higher diversity distinguished long-lived donors from aged donors.

A J-beta primer mix and a sample-barcoded 5' primer were used in a second PCR of about 7 to 12 cycles. Each cDNA was tagged by a template-switch adaptor containing 12 random nucleotides. TCRdb used MiXCR to reprocess the 5' RACE reads, holding one entry per CDR3 protein. The table has more than 1,400,000 distinct CDR3 sequences, 42% seen once. The CDR3 runs 14 residues. CDR1 and CDR2 from the germline V gene are LGHDT and YNNKEL (reference sequence). V gave up 1 base and J gave up 4 bases, with 9 bases separating them. As to this clonotype: Its antigen is unknown.

The clonotype originates from a woman aged 18 to 35 in good health. V is TRBV3-1 and J is TRBJ2-3, with D perhaps matching TRBD2 (6 bases). Sequences were obtained from blood. The CDR3 loop reads CASSQGGVPDTQYF. The CDR3 nucleotides read TGTGCCAGCAGCCAAGGGGGGGTACCAGATACGCAGTATTTT.